The entry below gives a single T cell receptor beta chain sequence along with its context. This sample stems from a study of identical twins. Using its own MiXCR run on the 5' RACE reads, TCRdb lists one record per CDR3 protein. This repertoire shows roughly 690,000 distinct CDR3 sequences, 21% found once; its top ten account for 4% to 5.5%. The sample was also linked to a second study, of T cells expressing NK-cell markers. As that study records: Sorted T-cell subsets CD3+CD56+NKG2C+, CD3+CD56+NKG2C- and CD3+CD56-NKG2C+ were TCR beta-sequenced. Of eight sequenced donors, seven were HCMV-seropositive and one HCMV-seronegative.

The clonotype was recovered from a woman aged 18-35 years in good health. Sequencing was done on a sample of PBMCs.

CDR3 in amino acids: CASSTLSAGDTEAFF. The DNA of the CDR3 is TGTGCCAGCAGTACTTTGTCTGCGGGGGACACTGAAGCTTTCTTT. The chain has TRBV6-5 and TRBJ1-1, with D tentatively TRBD1 (5 bases). This CDR3 region has 15 residues. V was pared by 5 bases and J by 3 bases, with 16 bases between. Germline V gene sequence: CDR1 MNHEY, CDR2 SVGAGI.